The source of this T cell receptor (beta chain) is a study of blood T cells in healthy people across ages. A second PCR, run for roughly 7 to 11 cycles, used a sample-barcoded 5' primer plus a J-beta primer mix. TCRdb reanalysed the 5' RACE reads using MiXCR and keeps one entry per CDR3 protein. Among approximately 600,000 distinct CDR3 sequences listed, around three fifths were seen once. This clonotype originated in a man aged 60-69 years in good health. The sample consisted of blood.

As DNA, the CDR3 is TGCGCCAGCAGCTTGACCCAGGGGAGTGCGACTGAAGCTTTCTTT. Amino acids: CASSLTQGSATEAFF. The genes are TRBV5-1 and TRBJ1-1, with D maybe TRBD1 (6 bases). Germline V gene lookup returns CDR1 SGHRS and CDR2 YFSETQ. The CDR3 spans 15 residues. Between the trimmed V and J ends, which lost 1 base and 5 bases, there was a span of 15 bases.